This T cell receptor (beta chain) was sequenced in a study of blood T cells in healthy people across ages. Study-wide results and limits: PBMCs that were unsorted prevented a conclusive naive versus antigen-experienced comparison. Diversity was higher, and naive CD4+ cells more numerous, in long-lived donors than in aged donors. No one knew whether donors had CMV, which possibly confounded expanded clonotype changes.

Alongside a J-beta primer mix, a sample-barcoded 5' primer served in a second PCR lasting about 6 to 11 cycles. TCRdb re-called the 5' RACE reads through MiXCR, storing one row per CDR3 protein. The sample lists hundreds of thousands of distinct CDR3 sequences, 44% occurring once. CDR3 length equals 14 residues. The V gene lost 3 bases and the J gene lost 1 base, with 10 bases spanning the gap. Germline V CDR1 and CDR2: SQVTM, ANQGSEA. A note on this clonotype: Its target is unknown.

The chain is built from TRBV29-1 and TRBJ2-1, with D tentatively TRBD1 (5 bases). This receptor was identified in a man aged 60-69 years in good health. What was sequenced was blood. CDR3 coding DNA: TGCAGCGTTGAGGCGTGGACATCCTACAATGAGCAGTTCTTC. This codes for CSVEAWTSYNEQFF.